Shown below are 23 T cell receptor beta chains from a single sample sequenced in a study of CD8 T cells in Susac syndrome. cDNA came from 0.5 to 1 ug RNA primed by random hexamers. TCRdb independently ran MiXCR on the immunoSEQ multiplex PCR reads; one entry per CDR3 protein. This table has hundreds of thousands of distinct CDR3 sequences, approximately 91% appearing once. Material for sequencing was CD8+ T cells from PBMCs. The receptors here all came from a human donor with multiple sclerosis.

The chain carries TRBV6-5 and TRBJ1-2; a possible D gene is TRBD1 (6 bases). The germline V gene encodes CDR1 MNHEY and CDR2 SVGAGI. Trimming left V 3 bases short and J 6 bases short, with 17 bases between. This CDR3 has 15 amino acids. Here the CDR3 DNA reads TGTGCCAGCAGTTATTCCACAGGGCCCGATCATGGCTACACCTTC. Translation: CASSYSTGPDHGYTF.

The chain has TRBV20-1 and TRBJ2-1; D possibly corresponds to TRBD2 (8 bases). This CDR3 has 17 amino acids. Looked up from germline, CDR1 is DFQATT and CDR2 is SNEGSKA (reference sequence). The V gene lost 5 bases and the J gene lost 2 bases, with 22 bases spanning the gap. CDR3 in amino acids: CSAPRGPSGSPYNEQFF. CDR3 nucleotide sequence: TGCAGTGCTCCAAGGGGGCCTAGCGGGTCCCCCTACAATGAGCAGTTCTTC.

The chain couples TRBV12-3 or TRBV12-4 to TRBJ2-5; unclear D gene. The length of the CDR3 is 14 residues. Trimming stripped 2 bases from V and 1 base from J, with 8 bases between. CDR3 region: CASSLSSIQETQYF. DNA of the CDR3: TGTGCCAGCAGTTTATCCAGTATCCAAGAGACCCAGTACTTC.

This clonotype has just a few counts. The CDR3: CASSPSGGGLSYEQYF. In nucleotides, the CDR3 is TGTGCCAGCAGCCCTTCGGGGGGAGGGTTATCCTACGAGCAGTACTTC. The chain combines TRBV6-1 with TRBJ2-7, with TRBD2 matching 7 bases. The V gene's germline CDR1 is MNHNS and CDR2 SASEGT. The V gene end was trimmed by 6 bases and the J gene end by 1 base; junction bases not matched to a gene: 12. The CDR3 runs 16 residues.

V is TRBV16 and J is TRBJ2-7, with a weak D call TRBD2 (6 bases). The CDR3 length is 13 residues. Between the trimmed V and J ends, which lost 0 bases and 9 bases, there was a span of 12 bases. CDR1 is KGHSY, CDR2 FQNENV, per germline. CDR3 sequence: CASSQSGGVGQYF. The CDR3 DNA reads as TGTGCCAGCAGCCAATCGGGCGGGGTCGGGCAGTACTTC.

The V and J genes are TRBV7-3 and TRBJ2-2; 8 nucleotides match TRBD2. From germline, CDR1 is SGHTA and CDR2 FQGTGA. V lost 3 bases to trimming and J lost 4 bases; unmatched junction nucleotides: 7. This CDR3 contains 16 residues. CDR3 sequence reads: CASSFRSGKATGELFF. CDR3 coding DNA: TGTGCCAGCAGCTTTCGTAGCGGGAAAGCCACCGGGGAGCTGTTTTTT.

The chain has TRBV30 and TRBJ1-1, with a tentative D call TRBD1 (5 bases). Trimming cost V 2 bases and J 6 bases, with 13 bases left between them. The CDR3 is 13 residues long. Germline V CDR1 and CDR2: GTSNPN, SVGIG (reference sequence). The CDR3 reads CAWSFDSRAEAFF. For the CDR3, the DNA is TGTGCCTGGAGTTTCGACAGTCGGGCTGAAGCTTTCTTT.

The table lists this clonotype with a few counts. The V and J genes are TRBV28 and TRBJ2-7; 7 bases align to TRBD1. V was pared by 6 bases and J by 3 bases, with 5 bases of the junction left unmatched. Germline lookup yields CDR1 MDHEN and CDR2 SYDVKM. The CDR3 sequence is 13 residues long. CDR3 nucleotide sequence: TGTGCCAGCAGGGGGACAGCCATCTACGAGCAGTACTTC. This sequence encodes CASRGTAIYEQYF.

V and J are TRBV9 and TRBJ1-2; D is unclear. This CDR3 comprises 18 residues. Trimming removed 1 base at V and 8 bases at J, with 27 bases between. Germline lookup yields CDR1 SGDLS and CDR2 YYNGEE. The CDR3 loop reads CASSVNPDPAGHRKGYTF. CDR3 DNA: TGTGCCAGCAGCGTAAATCCCGATCCGGCGGGTCACCGGAAAGGCTACACCTTC.

V gene TRBV15 combines with J gene TRBJ2-1; D is possibly TRBD2 (6 bases). The germline V gene encodes CDR1 LNHNV and CDR2 YYDKDF (reference sequence). The CDR3 has 16 residues. V lost 2 bases to trimming and J lost 5 bases, with 16 bases between them. This CDR3 reads CATSRPPLLADNEQFF. The CDR3 bases are TGTGCCACCAGCAGACCCCCGTTGTTAGCGGACAATGAGCAGTTCTTC.

This clonotype was counted once. The chain is built from TRBV30 and TRBJ1-4; D not resolved. Germline lookup yields CDR1 GTSNPN and CDR2 SVGIG (reference sequence). Trimming removed 0 bases at V and 4 bases at J, with 9 bases between. CDR3 size: 14 residues. CDR3 DNA sequence: TGTGCCTGGAGTGTACGGCAGGTTAATGAAAAACTGTTTTTT. Its protein product is CAWSVRQVNEKLFF.

CDR3 DNA: TGCAGCGTTGAAGAGAGAAGCGGGAGGGAGTACGAGCAGTACTTC. Encoded protein: CSVEERSGREYEQYF. The J gene is TRBJ2-7, the V gene TRBV29-1, with TRBD2 matching over 10 bases. CDR3 length: 15 amino acids. V shed 0 bases and J 4 bases; nucleotides not matched to a gene: 6. Per germline, CDR1 SQVTM and CDR2 ANQGSEA.

This clonotype was found many times. The gene calls are TRBV2 and TRBJ2-7; no clear D gene. The length of the CDR3 is 16 residues. V lost 4 bases to trimming and J lost 0 bases, with 16 bases between them. In germline, CDR1 is SNHLY, CDR2 FYNNEI. The CDR3, as DNA: TGTGCCAGCAGTGTAGAGTCACCCCGGAGCTCCTACGAGCAGTACTTC. Translated: CASSVESPRSSYEQYF.

V is TRBV28 and J is TRBJ1-6; D is perhaps TRBD1 (6 bases). CDR3 size: 17 residues. Germline V CDR1 and CDR2: MDHEN, SYDVKM. V lost 3 bases to trimming and J lost 0 bases, with 12 bases between them. DNA of the CDR3: TGTGCCAGCAGTTTGGGGCAGGGGAGCTCCTATAATTCACCCCTCCACTTT. Translation: CASSLGQGSSYNSPLHF.

The chain employs TRBV5-1 and TRBJ2-1; weak D call: TRBD2 (5 bases). Germline CDR1 and CDR2: SGHRS and YFSETQ. There are 15 residues in the CDR3. Trimming took off 4 bases at V and 3 bases at J, with 14 bases between the two ends. Here the CDR3 reads CASSLSSSGYNEQFF. Here the CDR3 DNA reads TGCGCCAGCAGCCTCTCTAGCAGCGGCTACAATGAGCAGTTCTTC.

The CDR3 DNA reads as TGTGCCAGCAGTTCCCCGCAGGTCAGCAATCAGCCCCAGCATTTT. Protein sequence: CASSSPQVSNQPQHF. The V gene is TRBV6-2 or TRBV6-3, the J gene TRBJ1-5; D gene unclear. The V and J ends lost 4 bases and 1 base respectively, with 11 bases between them. The CDR3 length is 15 residues. Germline V gene sequence: CDR1 MNHEY, CDR2 SVGEGT.

The chain couples TRBV9 to TRBJ2-3; 8 bases match TRBD2. The V and J ends lost 4 bases and 0 bases, in that order; junction bases with no gene match: 4. The CDR3 runs to 15 residues. Germline CDR1 SGDLS, CDR2 YYNGEE. The CDR3 sequence: CASSSQRESTDTQYF. The CDR3 DNA is TGTGCCAGCAGCTCCCAGCGGGAGAGCACAGATACGCAGTATTTT.

J is TRBJ1-1 and V is TRBV15, with D possibly matching TRBD1 (5 bases). The V end lost 3 bases, the J end lost 4 bases, and 24 bases lay between the germline ends. CDR1 LNHNV and CDR2 YYDKDF come from the germline V gene (reference sequence). The CDR3 covers 18 residues. CDR3 bases: TGTGCCACCAGCAGGCCTCCCACAGTGGTCGGGACGTTCACTGAAGCTTTCTTT. The encoded protein is CATSRPPTVVGTFTEAFF.

The chain carries TRBV3-1 and TRBJ2-5; D is possibly TRBD2 (6 bases). The CDR3 has 13 residues. V was trimmed by 4 bases and J by 5 bases, leaving 11 bases between them. The V gene's germline CDR1 is LGHDT and CDR2 YNNKEL (reference sequence). The CDR3 sequence: CASSRRAGETQYF. CDR3 coding DNA: TGTGCCAGCAGCCGACGAGCGGGTGAGACCCAGTACTTC.

CDR3 coding DNA: TGTGCCAGCAGTGAACCAGCAGGGAGCAATCAGCCCCAGCATTTT. It encodes CASSEPAGSNQPQHF. The V call is TRBV6-1, the J call TRBJ1-5; D possibly corresponds to TRBD1 (5 bases). This CDR3 has 15 residues. The germline V gene has CDR1 MNHNS and CDR2 SASEGT. V was cut by 2 bases and J by 1 base, with 9 bases left in between.

The chain joins TRBV6-5 to TRBJ1-3; 7 bases agree with TRBD1. The CDR3 is 15 residues long. The J segment lost 4 bases and the V segment lost 4 bases, leaving 7 bases of the junction unmatched. The germline V gene encodes CDR1 MNHEY and CDR2 SVGAGI. The CDR3: CASSSRQGRGNTIYF. CDR3 sequence (DNA): TGTGCCAGCAGTTCGCGACAGGGCAGAGGAAACACCATATATTTT.

The CDR3 spells CASSSRDRSDEQYF. The DNA of the CDR3 is TGTGCCAGCAGTTCTCGGGACAGAAGTGACGAGCAGTACTTC. The chain carries TRBV27 and TRBJ2-7; TRBD1 aligns across 7 bases. CDR1 MNHEY and CDR2 SMNVEV come from the germline V gene (reference sequence). The length of the CDR3 is 14 residues. The V and J ends lost 4 bases and 5 bases, in that order; junction bases with no gene match: 8.

The chain is built from TRBV6-2 or TRBV6-3 and TRBJ1-5, with D possibly TRBD1 on 6 matching bases. Germline CDR1 is MNHEY and CDR2 is SVGEGT. V shed 10 bases and J shed 2 bases, with 9 bases lying between them. The CDR3 runs 12 residues. CDR3 protein: CATRQGNQPQHF. For the CDR3, the DNA is TGTGCCACCCGACAGGGCAATCAGCCCCAGCATTTT.